The 16 T cell receptor beta chains given below trace back to one sample, sequenced in a study of blood T cell repertoires in COVID-19. The data were produced by immunoSEQ multiplex PCR, yet TCRdb's version contains in-frame clones alone and is incomplete. The sample records 110,000 or so clones, more than 80% being singletons. Sample: peripheral blood. The receptors shown here come from a woman aged 55-75 years with COVID-19, enrolled during active disease.

This clone was found once. V usage is TRBV29-1 and J usage is TRBJ1-3, with 7 bases fitting TRBD1. Looked up from germline, CDR1 is SQVTM and CDR2 is ANQGSEA. The CDR3 has 16 residues. V lost 4 bases and J lost 0; bases outside the gene matches: 9. CDR3: CSVVEGQFLSGNTIYF. Written as DNA, the CDR3 is TGCAGCGTTGTAGAGGGACAGTTCCTCTCTGGAAACACCATATATTTT.

The V gene is TRBV19, the J gene TRBJ1-3; possibly TRBD1 for D (5 bases). V was pared by 5 bases and J by 0 bases, with 14 bases between. CDR1 is LNHDA, CDR2 SQIVND, per germline (reference sequence). This CDR3 is 16 amino acids long. CDR3 sequence: CASSLQAGISGNTIYF. The CDR3, as DNA: TGTGCCAGTAGTCTACAGGCTGGAATCTCTGGAAACACCATATATTTT.

The chain recombines TRBV7-9 with TRBJ1-1, with unresolved D. Germline CDR1 SEHNR, CDR2 FQNEAQ (reference sequence). This CDR3 comprises 11 residues. The V end was cut by 5 bases, the J end by 5 bases, with 6 bases between. The chain's CDR3 is CASSRYTEAFF. The CDR3 DNA sequence: TGTGCCAGCAGCCGGTATACTGAAGCTTTCTTT.

The chain combines TRBV19 with TRBJ1-1; D remains unclear. Trimming shortened V by 6 bases and J by 0 bases, and 14 bases separated the two germline ends. There are 15 residues in the CDR3. Germline V gene lookup returns CDR1 LNHDA and CDR2 SQIVND (reference sequence). This chain's CDR3 is CASSRTGIMNTEAFF. The CDR3, as DNA: TGTGCCAGTAGCAGAACGGGGATCATGAACACTGAAGCTTTCTTT. The variable domain in full, with the rest retrieved from reference TRBV19 and TRBJ1-1, is DGGITQSPKYLFRKEGQNVTLSCEQNLNHDAMYWYRQDPGQGLRLIYYSQIVNDFQKGDIAEGYSVSREKKESFPLTVTSAQKNPTAFYLCASSRTGIMNTEAFFGQGTRLTVV.

The CDR3 DNA is TGTGCCAGCAGCTTGGTGGGACAGAATCAGCCCCAGCATTTT. Translating it yields CASSLVGQNQPQHF. The genes are TRBV5-6 and TRBJ1-5, with 7 positions matching TRBD1. The CDR3 runs to 14 residues. The ends lost 0 bases at V and 4 bases at J; junction bases unmatched: 1. Germline V gene data show CDR1 as SGHDT and CDR2 as YYEEEE. The variable domain in full, completed from reference TRBV5-6 and TRBJ1-5, reads DAGVTQSPTHLIKTRGQQVTLRCSPKSGHDTVSWYQQALGQGPQFIFQYYEEEERQRGNFPDRFSGHQFPNYSSELNVNALLLGDSALYLCASSLVGQNQPQHFGDGTRLSIL.

Here the CDR3 reads CASSRGTGGEKLFF. In DNA form, the CDR3 reads TGCGCCAGCAGCCGGGGGACAGGGGGTGAAAAACTGTTTTTT. This chain links TRBV5-1 with TRBJ1-4; 11 positions match TRBD1. With V trimmed by 4 bases and J by 7 bases, 3 bases remained unmatched. This CDR3 has 14 amino acids. From germline, CDR1 is SGHRS and CDR2 YFSETQ.

The rearrangement uses TRBV4-3 and TRBJ2-3; 15 nucleotides line up with TRBD2. The CDR3 loop spans 18 amino acids. Germline V lookup: CDR1 LGHNA, CDR2 YSLEER. V lost 1 base and J lost 6; bases outside the gene matches: 8. The CDR3 nucleotides are TGCGCCAGCAGCCAAGGGGGACTAGCGGGGGGCCGAGGGGATACGCAGTATTTT. Translated: CASSQGGLAGGRGDTQYF.

The CDR3 here is CASSPRDRSNEQFF. In DNA, the CDR3 is TGTGCCAGCAGCCCCCGGGACAGGTCCAATGAGCAGTTCTTC. The chain couples TRBV7-3 to TRBJ2-1, with 8 nucleotides matching TRBD1. CDR3 length equals 14 residues. With 5 bases clipped from V and 6 bases from J, the junction kept 6 bases outside the gene matches. The V gene's germline CDR1 is SGHTA and CDR2 FQGTGA.

The rearrangement joins TRBV19 to TRBJ1-2; a possible D gene is TRBD1 (6 bases). Trimming shortened V by 5 bases and J by 0 bases, and 10 bases separated the two germline ends. The length of the CDR3 is 14 residues. Germline CDR1 is LNHDA and CDR2 is SQIVND (reference sequence). The CDR3 protein is CASSQDRTNYGYTF. In DNA, the CDR3 is TGTGCCAGTAGTCAAGACAGGACTAACTATGGCTACACCTTC.

Worth noting for this clone: The junction and the germline gene differ at one end; a read error may be behind it. This chain connects TRBV3-1 (or the pseudogene TRBV3-2) to TRBJ1-3; TRBD1 is a possible D gene (6 bases). This CDR3 is built from 16 residues. Germline V gene lookup returns CDR1 LGHDT and CDR2 YNNKEL (reference sequence). The CDR3 nucleotides read TGTGCCAGCAGCCAAGAGGCCGGGACACCCGGAAGCACCATATATTTT. This encodes CASSQEAGTPGSTIYF.

J is TRBJ2-3 and V is TRBV7-9; D not certain. Germline V CDR1 and CDR2: SEHNR, FQNEAQ (reference sequence). Trimming left V 3 bases short and J 1 base short, with 5 bases between. CDR3 size: 13 residues. CDR3 sequence: CASSFRGTDTQYF. CDR3 bases: TGTGCCAGCAGCTTTCGTGGCACAGATACGCAGTATTTT.

The V and J genes are TRBV6-5 and TRBJ1-4; perhaps TRBD1 as D (6 bases). Germline V lookup: CDR1 MNHEY, CDR2 SVGAGI. The CDR3 spans 14 residues. Trimming removed 7 bases from V and 3 bases from J, with 12 bases in between. CDR3 protein: CASKQGWANEKLFF. CDR3 nucleotides: TGTGCCAGCAAGCAGGGGTGGGCTAATGAAAAACTGTTTTTT.

The chain uses TRBV30 and TRBJ2-2, with 13 bases matching TRBD2. The CDR3 contains 18 residues. Unmatched junction bases numbered 10, after V lost 5 bases and J lost 1 base. Germline CDR1 and CDR2: GTSNPN and SVGIG (reference sequence). CDR3 sequence reads: CAWQWRLAGGLNTGELFF. DNA for the CDR3: TGTGCCTGGCAGTGGCGACTAGCGGGGGGATTGAACACCGGGGAGCTGTTTTTT.

This chain uses TRBV7-9 with TRBJ1-2, with D possibly matching TRBD1 (6 bases). The germline V and J ends were trimmed by 5 bases and 3 bases, with 19 bases remaining between them. This CDR3 region has 16 residues. Germline V CDR1 and CDR2: SEHNR, FQNEAQ (reference sequence). This CDR3 is CASSPRTAWTDYGYTF. DNA for the CDR3: TGTGCCAGCAGCCCACGGACAGCATGGACCGACTATGGCTACACCTTC.

In nucleotides, the CDR3 is TGCGCCAGCAGCTTGGCAAGCCGTGGAGGAGGAAACACCATATATTTT. It encodes CASSLASRGGGNTIYF. V usage is TRBV5-1 and J usage is TRBJ1-3; D is unclear. There are 16 residues in the CDR3. V lost 0 bases and J 4 bases, leaving 14 bases between the germline ends. Germline V CDR1 and CDR2: SGHRS, YFSETQ.

V usage is TRBV19 and J usage is TRBJ1-3; a weak D match, TRBD1 (5 bases). V lost 6 bases, J lost 2 bases, and 14 bases lay in between. This CDR3 has 15 amino acids. The germline V gene encodes CDR1 LNHDA and CDR2 SQIVND (reference sequence). The CDR3 coding sequence is TGTGCCAGTAGGGAGAGCAGGGATCCTGGAAACACCATATATTTT. Its translation: CASRESRDPGNTIYF. Complete variable domain (other parts from reference TRBV19 and TRBJ1-3): DGGITQSPKYLFRKEGQNVTLSCEQNLNHDAMYWYRQDPGQGLRLIYYSQIVNDFQKGDIAEGYSVSREKKESFPLTVTSAQKNPTAFYLCASRESRDPGNTIYFGEGSWLTVV.